These T cell receptor beta chains were read from a single sample in a study of cytomegalovirus exposure and HLA in healthy donors. The repertoire was sequenced with immunoSEQ multiplex PCR; TCRdb's copy has only in-frame clones and lacks some. Of about 35,000 clones in the sample, over 90% were seen once. Input material: PBMCs. These receptor sequences come from a woman aged 18-29 years in good health and CMV-seronegative. Both conserved end residues are part of each CDR3. The D gene is left open where the match is weak. Rows may omit the clone size; those that give it use once, few, many or a size class.

CDR3 length,clone size,D gene,J gene,V gene,CDR3 DNA,CDR3 protein
17,-,-,TRBJ1-5,TRBV7-9,TGTGCCAGCAGCTTAGTCAGTCCCCTGGGGCACAATCAGCCCCAGCATTTT,CASSLVSPLGHNQPQHF
15,-,-,TRBJ2-5,TRBV12-5,TGTGCTAGTGGTTTGGTAAGAGGTCCGGGGGAGACCCAGTACTTC,CASGLVRGPGETQYF
11,-,-,TRBJ1-2,TRBV20-1,TGCAGTGCTAGACTGGGAGCCGGCTACACCTTC,CSARLGAGYTF
13,-,-,TRBJ1-1,TRBV30,TGTGCCTGGACTCCAGGGTACACGGGTGAAGCTTTCTTT,CAWTPGYTGEAFF
12,-,-,TRBJ1-2,TRBV9,TGTGCCAGCAGCGTAGGGGCAGATGGCTACACCTTC,CASSVGADGYTF
16,-,-,TRBJ2-3,TRBV2,TGTGCCAGCAGTGAAGTTGGGGGCCAGGGCACAGATACGCAGTATTTT,CASSEVGGQGTDTQYF
16,-,-,TRBJ1-1,TRBV11-2,TGTGCCAGCAGCCTAAGAGGCGGACAGCTGAACACTGAAGCTTTCTTT,CASSLRGGQLNTEAFF
14,-,-,TRBJ2-7,TRBV14,TGTGCCAGCAGCCAAGGCAGGGATGATGGCGAGCAGTACTTC,CASSQGRDDGEQYF
15,-,-,TRBJ1-1,TRBV25-1,TGTGCCAGCAGTGATCCCCGGGGAGTGCCCACTGAAGCTTTCTTT,CASSDPRGVPTEAFF
13,-,-,TRBJ2-7,TRBV15,TGTGCCACCAGCAGAGATTTCAGCTACGAGCAGTACTTC,CATSRDFSYEQYF
18,-,TRBD2,TRBJ2-1,TRBV6-7,TGTGCCAGCAGTTACTCCTTTTTTCTAGCGGGATATAACAATGAGCAGTTCTTC,CASSYSFFLAGYNNEQFF
15,-,TRBD2,TRBJ2-5,TRBV9,TGTGCCAGCAGCGTTGGGACTAGCGAGGGTGAGACCCAGTACTTC,CASSVGTSEGETQYF
15,-,TRBD1,TRBJ2-1,TRBV29-1,TGCAGCGTTGACCGGACCGGACAGGGTTACAATGAGCAGTTCTTC,CSVDRTGQGYNEQFF
17,-,TRBD1,TRBJ2-1,TRBV7-8,TGTGCCAGCAGCACGACAGGGGGGACCCCGTCCTACAATGAGCAGTTCTTC,CASSTTGGTPSYNEQFF
13,few,TRBD1,TRBJ2-3,TRBV5-6,TGTGCCAGCAGCTGGGGGACAGGGGGTACGCAGTATTTT,CASSWGTGGTQYF
14,-,TRBD1,TRBJ1-1,TRBV2,TGTGCCAGCAGTGACGAACAGGGGCTAACTGAAGCTTTCTTT,CASSDEQGLTEAFF
18,-,TRBD1,TRBJ1-3,TRBV4-1,TGCGCCAGCAGCCAAGAGATCGGGTCGACAGGGCAGCGCAACACCATATATTTT,CASSQEIGSTGQRNTIYF
15,-,TRBD1,TRBJ2-5,TRBV27,TGTGCCAGCAGTTTTGGCAGGGGGCTCGGAGAGACCCAGTACTTC,CASSFGRGLGETQYF
18,-,TRBD1,TRBJ2-1,TRBV7-3,TGTGCCAGCAGCTCTCCTGAAAACCGGGACAGCCTCTACAATGAGCAGTTCTTC,CASSSPENRDSLYNEQFF
14,-,TRBD1,TRBJ2-7,TRBV27,TGTGCCAGCAGCGTAAGGACAGGGGTCTACGAGCAGTACTTC,CASSVRTGVYEQYF
14,-,-,TRBJ1-2,TRBV2,TGTGCCAGCAGTGTTGCCCCGGGGAGGAAAAAGTACACCTTC,CASSVAPGRKKYTF
15,-,TRBD2,TRBJ2-1,TRBV5-1,TGCGCCAGCAGCTTGGAGGCGGGAGACTACAATGAGCAGTTCTTC,CASSLEAGDYNEQFF
16,-,-,TRBJ2-1,TRBV9,TGTGCCAGCAGCGCTCATGGCGGTAGCTCCTACAATGAGCAGTTCTTC,CASSAHGGSSYNEQFF
14,-,-,TRBJ2-3,TRBV4-2,TGTGCCAGCAGCCACGACAGGAGCCCAGATACGCAGTATTTT,CASSHDRSPDTQYF
14,-,-,TRBJ1-1,TRBV7-9,TGTTCCAGCACTAATACCTTGGGCTACACTGAAGCTTTCTTT,CSSTNTLGYTEAFF
14,-,-,TRBJ2-5,TRBV6-1,TGTGCCAGCAGTTTCGGAGGGCTCTCCTGGGAGCAGTACTTC,CASSFGGLSWEQYF
14,-,-,TRBJ2-5,TRBV2,TGTGCCAGCAGAACTGGGACTGCCCAAGAGACCCAGTACTTC,CASRTGTAQETQYF